The present TCR beta chain was sequenced within a study of T-cell reconstitution after alpha-beta-depleted transplantation in children. Study results and limitations: Newly made T cells mostly supplied T-cell counts and diversity one year after transplant.

The library targeted TCRbeta and was prepared with unique molecular identifiers. TCRdb passed the PCR reads through MiXCR, listing each CDR3 protein once. The repertoire holds about a million distinct CDR3 sequences, with about 31% as singletons. Only a few counts were recorded for this clonotype. What it binds is not known. The ends were cut back, 6 bases at V and 0 bases at J, with 10 bases in the middle. This CDR3 region has 14 residues. The source material was PBMCs, mostly from graft donor cells, sampled 360 days after TCRalphabeta/CD19-depleted stem cell transplant. The chain uses TRBV12-3 or TRBV12-4 and TRBJ2-3; no firm D call. This TCR was sampled from a boy younger than two who had a stem cell transplant for SCID, so the T cells may come from the graft donor. CDR3 bases: TGTGCCAGCAGGTTGATGGCGAGCACAGATACGCAGTATTTT. Translation: CASRLMASTDTQYF.